This section outlines one T cell receptor (beta chain) sequence together with its context. Trimming removed 0 bases at V and 2 bases at J, with 8 bases between. Germline CDR1 SGHAT, CDR2 FQNNGV. The CDR3 runs to 14 residues. The data are from a study of blood T cell repertoires in COVID-19. Study overall: Nucleic acid was either cDNA or gDNA, and it came from T cells, B-cell-depleted T cells, or PBMCs.

Original data processing: Amplification from reference gene primers served as the basis for estimated nucleated cell counts. The repertoire was sequenced with immunoSEQ multiplex PCR; TCRdb's copy has only in-frame clones and lacks some. D and trimming come from the DNA, and the V and J calls and clone size come from that table. The sample yields about 270,000 clones, around 81% seen once. The chain couples TRBV11-2 to TRBJ2-7; no clear D gene. This TCR was sampled from a woman in her sixties with active or convalescent COVID-19. Material for sequencing was peripheral blood. The CDR3 coding sequence is TGTGCCAGCAGCTTAGATGTCGGTCCCTACGAGCAGTACTTC. Protein product: CASSLDVGPYEQYF.